This T cell receptor (beta chain) stems from a study of T cell repertoires in cytomegalovirus infection. TCRdb reprocessed the reads via MiXCR and lists one record per CDR3 protein. Among 400,000 or so distinct CDR3 sequences listed, around a sixth were seen once. Trimming removed 6 bases from V and 10 bases from J; junction bases left unmatched: 15. The CDR3 is 15 residues long. Germline V CDR1 and CDR2: SNHLY, FYNNEI. Source material: PBMCs. The source of this sequence is a human donor in good health (CMV status not recorded). Some clones in this sample may be carry-over from other donors' samples. This chain connects TRBV2 to TRBJ2-1; the match to TRBD2 covers 7 bases. The CDR3 region is CASRSLAGVATEQFF. The DNA of the CDR3 is TGTGCCAGCAGGTCGCTGGCGGGAGTAGCCACGGAGCAGTTCTTC.